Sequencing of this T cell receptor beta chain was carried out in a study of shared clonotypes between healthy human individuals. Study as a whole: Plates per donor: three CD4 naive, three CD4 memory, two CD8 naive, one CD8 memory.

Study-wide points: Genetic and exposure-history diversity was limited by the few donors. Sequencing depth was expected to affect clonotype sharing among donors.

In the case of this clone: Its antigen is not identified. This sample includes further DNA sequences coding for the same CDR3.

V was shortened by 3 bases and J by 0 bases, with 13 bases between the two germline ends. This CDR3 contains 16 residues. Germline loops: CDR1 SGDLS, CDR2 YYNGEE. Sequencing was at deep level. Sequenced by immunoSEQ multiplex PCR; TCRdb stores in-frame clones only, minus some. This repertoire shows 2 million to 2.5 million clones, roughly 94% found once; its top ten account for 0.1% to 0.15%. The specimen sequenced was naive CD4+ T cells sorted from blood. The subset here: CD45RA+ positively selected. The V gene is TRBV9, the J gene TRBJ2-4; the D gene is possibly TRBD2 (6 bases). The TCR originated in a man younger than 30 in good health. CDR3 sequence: CASSGGGALAKNIQYF. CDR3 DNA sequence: TGTGCCAGCAGCGGCGGAGGGGCACTAGCCAAAAACATTCAGTACTTC.